A selection of T cell receptor beta chains follows, all from one sample in a study of T-cell memory formation after mild COVID-19. TCRdb fed the 5' RACE reads into MiXCR, producing one record per CDR3 protein. Of 400,000 to 500,000 distinct CDR3 sequences in the sample, approximately 20% are singletons; the top ten hold around 8%. Sequencing was performed on PBMCs or a T cell subset sorted from them (not recorded which). Receptor source: an adult woman who had mild COVID-19 (a few samples of this study predate the infection). Cell type and time point are not known. Both conserved end residues are part of each CDR3. The listing skips clone size in some rows; elsewhere it reads once, few, many or a size class.

CDR3aa,j_gene,len,abundance,v_gene
CASSPQTSGGSYNEQFF,TRBJ2-1,17,few,TRBV7-8
CASSFRHQSNQPQHF,TRBJ1-5,15,few,TRBV12-3/TRBV12-4
CASSPSSGARNEKLFF,TRBJ1-4,16,-,TRBV6-6
CSAWTGLSSYEQYF,TRBJ2-7,14,few,TRBV29-1
CASSAQGNEQFF,TRBJ2-1,12,many,TRBV5-1
CATSGRGAETYNEQFF,TRBJ2-1,16,few,TRBV15
CASSVAVNTGELFF,TRBJ2-2,14,few,TRBV9
CASSTGGGRSTDTQYF,TRBJ2-3,16,-,TRBV7-9
CASSPSGTGLNTEAFF,TRBJ1-1,16,-,TRBV3-1
CASTARLGSDEQFF,TRBJ2-1,14,few,TRBV11-3
CASSATSGGLLYNEQFF,TRBJ2-1,17,few,TRBV9
CASSQEVVETQYF,TRBJ2-5,13,-,TRBV14
CATSQRTGGGYTF,TRBJ1-2,13,-,TRBV24-1
CASSLSGTPSNEQFF,TRBJ2-1,15,few,TRBV7-2
CASSFWTTYEQYF,TRBJ2-7,13,-,TRBV5-1
CASSLAPGPLATYEQYF,TRBJ2-7,17,-,TRBV5-1
CASSSDPGSGEKLFF,TRBJ1-4,15,-,TRBV6-1
CAIRGDVPSGANVLTF,TRBJ2-6,16,-,TRBV10-3
CASSGGLAGGETQYF,TRBJ2-5,15,few,TRBV5-6
CASSLDHTEAFF,TRBJ1-1,12,few,TRBV7-9
CASSFGGGYQPQHF,TRBJ1-5,14,-,TRBV7-9
CASSKGTSAYEQYF,TRBJ2-7,14,-,TRBV9
CASSQVTGGGEAFF,TRBJ1-1,14,-,TRBV4-1
CASSPGGTGNTIYF,TRBJ1-3,14,few,TRBV12-3/TRBV12-4
CASSLGEEGEKLFF,TRBJ1-4,14,-,TRBV7-6
CASNRGVGYYGYTF,TRBJ1-2,14,few,TRBV12-3/TRBV12-4
CASSYGQSRTDTQYF,TRBJ2-3,15,few,TRBV6-1
CASSPLPGGGTGELFF,TRBJ2-2,16,-,TRBV3-1
CASSWTSGGLSTDTQYF,TRBJ2-3,17,few,TRBV7-9
CSAHSGGANNEQFF,TRBJ2-1,14,few,TRBV20-1
CASSPGTGPQETQYF,TRBJ2-5,15,-,TRBV5-1
CASRKREHEQYF,TRBJ2-7,12,-,TRBV6-2/TRBV6-3
CASSLGEGAEDTDTQYF,TRBJ2-3,17,-,TRBV7-9
CASSYSTALADPYEQYF,TRBJ2-7,17,few,TRBV6-2/TRBV6-3
CSVLSGGRNTEAFF,TRBJ1-1,14,few,TRBV29-1
CAISSPGTGEGYEQYF,TRBJ2-7,16,few,TRBV10-3
CAISWAGGGKNEQFF,TRBJ2-1,15,few,TRBV10-3
CATSDLDRGHNEQFF,TRBJ2-1,15,few,TRBV24-1
CASSPNRDRNSPLHF,TRBJ1-6,15,once,TRBV7-2
CASSHEGGAYEQYF,TRBJ2-7,14,-,TRBV7-9
CASSPGPAGRDRDSYEQYF,TRBJ2-7,19,-,TRBV7-9
CATSREGTPSNQPQHF,TRBJ1-5,16,-,TRBV15
CASSYQGTAYEQYF,TRBJ2-7,14,few,TRBV6-5
CASSLGSGDGRNYGYTF,TRBJ1-2,17,-,TRBV5-1
CASQGGKSSTDTQYF,TRBJ2-3,15,-,TRBV2
CATRTAGSYEQYF,TRBJ2-7,13,-,TRBV2
CASSPIQGASNYGYTF,TRBJ1-2,16,-,TRBV18
CASSPNRASGVTGELFF,TRBJ2-2,17,-,TRBV11-2
CASSVLALGTEAFF,TRBJ1-1,14,-,TRBV7-8
CASSFGWTENQPQHF,TRBJ1-5,15,few,TRBV12-3/TRBV12-4
CSARGLSTDTQYF,TRBJ2-3,13,-,TRBV20-1
CSASGRGRSFSTNEKLFF,TRBJ1-4,18,-,TRBV20-1
CASSRAEGSGNEQFF,TRBJ2-1,15,-,TRBV7-9
CASSLGTTEAFF,TRBJ1-1,12,few,TRBV12-3/TRBV12-4